This T cell receptor beta chain was observed in a study of vaccination effects on CD4 cells after COVID-19. Points from the study as a whole: Convalescent patients were few in the study, and early post-infection timepoints were absent.

Sequencing was performed with immunoSEQ multiplex PCR; in TCRdb, only in-frame clones are kept and a portion is missing. The table lists some 50,000 clones, about 70% of them singletons. Germline trimming cut 2 bases from V and 2 bases from J; bases unmatched to any gene: 9. The CDR3 sequence is 16 residues long. In germline, CDR1 is MNHEY, CDR2 SVGAGI. Comments on this clone: Its antigen remains unknown.

Once cultured for 9 to 11 days, the cells underwent separation to obtain CD4+ T cells. A positive SARS-CoV-2 PCR test fell between March and December 2020. The vaccine given was either BNT162b2 or mRNA-1273, in two doses. This clonotype originated in a human donor who had a prior SARS-CoV-2 infection. The specimen was CD4+ T cells from PBMCs cultured without peptide, collected after COVID-19 vaccination. The chain has TRBV6-5 and TRBJ2-7, with 7 bases fitting TRBD1. In DNA, the CDR3 is TGTGCCAGCAGTTACCAACCGGGACAGCCGACCTACGAGCAGTACTTC. Protein sequence: CASSYQPGQPTYEQYF.